Listed below are T cell receptor beta chains from one sample, sequenced in a study of cytomegalovirus exposure and HLA in healthy donors. Assay used: immunoSEQ multiplex PCR; TCRdb lists only in-frame clones, some missing. The sample has around 31,000 clones, 60% to 80% seen once. The specimen was PBMCs. Source of these receptors: a male donor in good health and CMV-seropositive. CDR3s include the opening cysteine and the closing phenylalanine or tryptophan. Each record gives: V gene, J gene, CDR3 protein.

TRBV5-1,TRBJ2-5,CASSRGLVQETQYF
TRBV7-8,TRBJ2-5,CASSLGGGRGRGTQYF
TRBV11-2,TRBJ1-3,CASSLGQASSSGNTIYF
TRBV10-3,TRBJ2-7,CAISESTGGEQYF
TRBV25-1,TRBJ1-6,CASRGVGQGTSPLHF
TRBV6-5,TRBJ1-2,CASSEIYGYTF
TRBV7-9,TRBJ1-1,CSSSPEVRSTEAFF
TRBV11-2,TRBJ2-5,CASSLAGVQETQYF
TRBV4-1,TRBJ2-1,CASSQPPGTGGTYNEQFF
TRBV9,TRBJ1-1,CASSTGSTEAFF
TRBV10-3,TRBJ1-4,CAISTGAGNEKLFF
TRBV5-4,TRBJ2-7,CASSLGDISSYEQYF
TRBV7-2,TRBJ2-1,CASSRLRGGMIF
TRBV5-1,TRBJ2-3,CASSLGTYSTDTQYF
TRBV2,TRBJ1-1,CASGTRLNTEAFF
TRBV28,TRBJ1-1,CASSLWTALNTEAFF
TRBV5-4,TRBJ2-7,CASSGEQGYEQYF
TRBV30,TRBJ1-2,CAWGGGLGYTF
TRBV5-1,TRBJ1-4,CASSPEGRGQANEKLFF
TRBV10-1,TRBJ1-1,CASSESTGRAFF
TRBV5-1,TRBJ2-7,CASSLGDRDYEQYF
TRBV4-2,TRBJ2-7,CASSQDAGTPFYEQYF
TRBV29-1,TRBJ2-5,CSVGGGSQETQYF
TRBV5-6,TRBJ1-2,CASSLGSGGAGRGYTF